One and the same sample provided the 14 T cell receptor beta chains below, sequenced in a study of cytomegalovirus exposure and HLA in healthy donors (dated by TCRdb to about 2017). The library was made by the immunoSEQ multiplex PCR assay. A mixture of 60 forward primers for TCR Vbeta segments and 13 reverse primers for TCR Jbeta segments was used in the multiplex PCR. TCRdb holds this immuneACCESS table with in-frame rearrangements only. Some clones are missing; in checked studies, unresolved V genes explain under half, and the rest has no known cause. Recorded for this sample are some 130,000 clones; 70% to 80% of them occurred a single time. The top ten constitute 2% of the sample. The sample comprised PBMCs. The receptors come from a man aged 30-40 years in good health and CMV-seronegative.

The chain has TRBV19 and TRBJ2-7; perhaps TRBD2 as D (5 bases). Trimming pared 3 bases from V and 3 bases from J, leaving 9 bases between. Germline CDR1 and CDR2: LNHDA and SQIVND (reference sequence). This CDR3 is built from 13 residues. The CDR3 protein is CASSMTGYYEQYF. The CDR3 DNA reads TGTGCCAGTAGTATGACGGGGTACTACGAGCAGTACTTC. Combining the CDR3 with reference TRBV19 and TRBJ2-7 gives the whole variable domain DGGITQSPKYLFRKEGQNVTLSCEQNLNHDAMYWYRQDPGQGLRLIYYSQIVNDFQKGDIAEGYSVSREKKESFPLTVTSAQKNPTAFYLCASSMTGYYEQYFGPGTRLTVT.

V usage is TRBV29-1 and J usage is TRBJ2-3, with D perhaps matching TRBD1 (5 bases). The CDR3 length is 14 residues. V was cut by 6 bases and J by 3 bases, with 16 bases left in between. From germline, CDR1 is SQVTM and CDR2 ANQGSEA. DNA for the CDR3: TGCAGCGTCTCAGGGCCTATTCGGACAGATACGCAGTATTTT. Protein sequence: CSVSGPIRTDTQYF.

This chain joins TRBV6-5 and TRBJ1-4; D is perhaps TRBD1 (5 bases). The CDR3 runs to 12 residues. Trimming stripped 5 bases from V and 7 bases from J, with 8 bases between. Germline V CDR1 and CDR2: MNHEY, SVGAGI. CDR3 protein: CASSLQGEKLFF. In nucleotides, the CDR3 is TGTGCCAGCAGTCTTCAGGGTGAAAAACTGTTTTTT.

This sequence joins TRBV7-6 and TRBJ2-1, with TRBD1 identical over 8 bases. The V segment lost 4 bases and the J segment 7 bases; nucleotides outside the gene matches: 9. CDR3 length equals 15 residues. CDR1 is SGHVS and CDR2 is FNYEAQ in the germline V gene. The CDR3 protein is CASSSVGTGPNEQFF. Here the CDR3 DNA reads TGTGCCAGCAGCTCAGTTGGGACAGGCCCGAATGAGCAGTTCTTC.

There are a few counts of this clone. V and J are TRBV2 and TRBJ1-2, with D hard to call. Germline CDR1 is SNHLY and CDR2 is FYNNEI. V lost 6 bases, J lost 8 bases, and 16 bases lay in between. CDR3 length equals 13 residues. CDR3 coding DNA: TGTGCCAGCAGCACCAAATCCCCGGGGGGCTACACCTTC. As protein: CASSTKSPGGYTF.

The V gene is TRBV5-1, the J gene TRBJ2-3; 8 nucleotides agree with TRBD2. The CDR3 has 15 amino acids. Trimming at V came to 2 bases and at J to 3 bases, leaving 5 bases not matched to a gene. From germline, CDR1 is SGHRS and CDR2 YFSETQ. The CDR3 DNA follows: TGCGCCAGCAGCTTAGAGGAGCGGGAGACAGATACGCAGTATTTT. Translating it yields CASSLEERETDTQYF.

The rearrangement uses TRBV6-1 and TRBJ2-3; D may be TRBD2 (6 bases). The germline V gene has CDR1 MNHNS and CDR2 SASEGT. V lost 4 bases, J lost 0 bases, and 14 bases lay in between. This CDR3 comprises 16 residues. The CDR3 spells CASSAYGGSSTDTQYF. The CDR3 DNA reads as TGTGCCAGCAGTGCCTACGGAGGGTCTAGCACAGATACGCAGTATTTT.

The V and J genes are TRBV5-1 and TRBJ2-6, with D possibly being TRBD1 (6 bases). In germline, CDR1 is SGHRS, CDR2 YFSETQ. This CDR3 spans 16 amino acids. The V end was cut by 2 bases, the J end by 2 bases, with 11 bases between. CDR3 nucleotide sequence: TGCGCCAGCAGCTTTCAACAGGGCCCTGGGGCCAACGTCCTGACTTTC. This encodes CASSFQQGPGANVLTF.

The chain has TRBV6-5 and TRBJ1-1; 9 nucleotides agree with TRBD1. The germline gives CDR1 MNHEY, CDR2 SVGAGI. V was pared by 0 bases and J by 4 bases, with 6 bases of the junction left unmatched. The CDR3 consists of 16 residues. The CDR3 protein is CASSYSGQGTGTEAFF. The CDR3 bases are TGTGCCAGCAGTTACTCCGGACAGGGGACGGGCACTGAAGCTTTCTTT.

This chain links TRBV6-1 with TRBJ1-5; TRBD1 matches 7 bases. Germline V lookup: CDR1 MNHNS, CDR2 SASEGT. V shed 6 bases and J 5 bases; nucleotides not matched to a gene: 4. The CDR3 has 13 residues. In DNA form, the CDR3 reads TGTGCCAGCAGCTACAGGGGTGATCAGCCCCAGCATTTT. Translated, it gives CASSYRGDQPQHF.

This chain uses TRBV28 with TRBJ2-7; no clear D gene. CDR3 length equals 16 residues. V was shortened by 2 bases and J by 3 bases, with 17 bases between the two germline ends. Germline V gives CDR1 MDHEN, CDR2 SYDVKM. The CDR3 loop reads CASSLPPWQQNYEQYF. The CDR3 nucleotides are TGTGCCAGCAGTTTACCCCCGTGGCAACAGAACTACGAGCAGTACTTC.

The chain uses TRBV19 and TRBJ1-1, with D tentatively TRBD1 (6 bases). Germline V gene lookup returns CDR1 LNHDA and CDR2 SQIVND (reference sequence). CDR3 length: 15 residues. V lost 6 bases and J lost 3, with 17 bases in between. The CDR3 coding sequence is TGTGCCAGTAGGGCCGAGGGGGGGGAGTACACTGAAGCTTTCTTT. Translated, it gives CASRAEGGEYTEAFF.

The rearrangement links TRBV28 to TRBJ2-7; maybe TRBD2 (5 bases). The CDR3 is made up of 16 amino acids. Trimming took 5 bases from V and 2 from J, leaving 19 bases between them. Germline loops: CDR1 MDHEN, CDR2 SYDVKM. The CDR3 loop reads CASSALDLGGTYEQYF. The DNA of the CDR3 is TGTGCCAGCAGTGCACTAGATTTGGGTGGGACCTACGAGCAGTACTTC.

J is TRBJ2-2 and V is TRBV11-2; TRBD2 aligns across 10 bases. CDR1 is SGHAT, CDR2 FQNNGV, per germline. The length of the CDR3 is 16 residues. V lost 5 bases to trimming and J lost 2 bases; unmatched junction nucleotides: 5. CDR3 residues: CASSATSGINTGELFF. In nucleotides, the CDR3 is TGTGCCAGCAGCGCAACTAGCGGGATCAACACCGGGGAGCTGTTTTTT.